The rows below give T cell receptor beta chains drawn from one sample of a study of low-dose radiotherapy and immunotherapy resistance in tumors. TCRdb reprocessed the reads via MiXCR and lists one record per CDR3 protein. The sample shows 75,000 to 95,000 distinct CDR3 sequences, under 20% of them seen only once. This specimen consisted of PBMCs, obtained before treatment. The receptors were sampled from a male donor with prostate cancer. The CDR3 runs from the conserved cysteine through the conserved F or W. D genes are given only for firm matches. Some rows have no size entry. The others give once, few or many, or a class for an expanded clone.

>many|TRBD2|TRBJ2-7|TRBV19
CASSRGLAGAEEQYF
TGTGCCAGTAGCAGGGGACTAGCGGGAGCGGAGGAGCAGTACTTC
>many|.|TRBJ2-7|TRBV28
CASSPPRGGSFEQYF
TGTGCCAGCAGCCCCCCTAGAGGGGGGTCGTTCGAGCAGTACTTC
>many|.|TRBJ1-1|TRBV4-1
CASSLGTARFNTEAFF
TGCGCCAGCAGCCTTGGGACGGCCAGGTTCAACACTGAAGCTTTCTTT
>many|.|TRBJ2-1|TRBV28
CASRPLVGGANEQFF
TGTGCCAGCAGACCTCTTGTGGGAGGTGCGAATGAGCAGTTCTTC
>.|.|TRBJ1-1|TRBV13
CASSSNTGRTEAFF
TGTGCCAGCAGCTCAAATACGGGGCGCACTGAAGCTTTCTTT
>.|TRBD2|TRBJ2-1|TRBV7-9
CASSLSGTNYNEQFF
TGTGCCAGCAGCCTTAGCGGGACTAACTACAATGAGCAGTTCTTC
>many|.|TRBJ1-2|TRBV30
CAWSVLGGYGYTF
TGTGCCTGGAGTGTACTAGGAGGGTATGGCTACACCTTC
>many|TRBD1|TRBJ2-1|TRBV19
CASTPPRTGPGSYNEQFF
TGTGCCAGTACCCCTCCCCGGACAGGACCGGGATCCTACAATGAGCAGTTCTTC
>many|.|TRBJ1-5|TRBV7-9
CASSDGRFSNQPQHF
TGTGCCAGCAGTGACGGGAGATTTAGCAATCAGCCCCAGCATTTT
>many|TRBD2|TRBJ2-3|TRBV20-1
CSATLAGGPSITDTQYF
TGCAGTGCCACCCTAGCGGGAGGGCCTTCGATCACAGATACGCAGTATTTT
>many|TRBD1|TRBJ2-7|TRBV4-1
CASSQLGQGKYEQYF
TGCGCCAGCAGCCAATTGGGACAGGGAAAATACGAGCAGTACTTC
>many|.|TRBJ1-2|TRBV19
CASNGGPRNGYTF
TGTGCCAGTAACGGGGGACCAAGGAATGGCTACACCTTC
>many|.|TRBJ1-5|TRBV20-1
CSASYGANQPQHF
TGCAGTGCTAGTTACGGGGCAAATCAGCCCCAGCATTTT
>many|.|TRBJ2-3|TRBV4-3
CASSQDPQGSTDTQYF
TGCGCCAGCAGCCAAGATCCCCAGGGGAGCACAGATACGCAGTATTTT
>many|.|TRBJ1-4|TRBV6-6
CASRTAYTGFNEKLFF
TGTGCCAGCAGAACGGCGTATACCGGGTTTAATGAAAAACTGTTTTTT
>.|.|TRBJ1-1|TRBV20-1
CSAFPLGAFF
TGCAGTGCATTCCCCTTAGGAGCTTTCTTT
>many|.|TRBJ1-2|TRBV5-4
CASSFPDSYGYTF
TGTGCCAGCAGCTTCCCCGACAGCTATGGCTACACCTTC
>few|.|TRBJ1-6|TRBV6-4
CASSEGYGNSPLHF
TGTGCCAGCAGTGAGGGGTATGGCAATTCACCCCTCCACTTT
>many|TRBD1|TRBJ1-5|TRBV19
CASKGPRQGDFNQPQHF
TGTGCCAGTAAGGGTCCGAGACAGGGGGACTTCAATCAGCCCCAGCATTTT
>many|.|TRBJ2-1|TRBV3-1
CASSQVGKYNEQFF
TGTGCCAGCAGCCAAGTCGGCAAATACAATGAGCAGTTCTTC
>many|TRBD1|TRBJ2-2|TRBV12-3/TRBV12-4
CASSPTGGVGTGELFF
TGTGCCAGCAGTCCTACAGGGGGCGTTGGGACCGGGGAGCTGTTTTTT
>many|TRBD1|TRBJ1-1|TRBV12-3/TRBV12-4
CASRRTGEYTEAFF
TGTGCCAGCAGAAGGACAGGGGAGTACACTGAAGCTTTCTTT
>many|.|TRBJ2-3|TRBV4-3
CASSQAGPIRGQTGADTQYF
TGCGCCAGCAGCCAAGCGGGCCCAATCCGTGGACAGACTGGCGCGGATACGCAGTATTTT
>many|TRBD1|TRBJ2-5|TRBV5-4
CASSLATGMETQYF
TGTGCCAGCAGCTTGGCGACAGGGATGGAGACCCAGTACTTC
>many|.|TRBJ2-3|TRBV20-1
CSASDGWADTQYF
TGCAGTGCTAGTGATGGGTGGGCAGATACGCAGTATTTT
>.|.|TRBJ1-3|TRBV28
CASTRRGAGNTIYF
TGTGCCAGCACCCGCCGGGGCGCTGGAAACACCATATATTTT
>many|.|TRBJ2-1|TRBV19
CASTSGTGLGEQFF
TGTGCCAGTACCTCCGGGACTGGATTGGGTGAGCAGTTCTTC
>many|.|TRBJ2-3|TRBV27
CASSKPGLGTDTQYF
TGTGCCAGCTCCAAACCGGGGCTAGGCACAGATACGCAGTATTTT
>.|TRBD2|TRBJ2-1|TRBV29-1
CSVSGTSGGYNEQFF
TGCAGCGTATCCGGGACTAGCGGGGGGTACAATGAGCAGTTCTTC
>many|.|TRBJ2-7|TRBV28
CASSKTGSSYEQYF
TGTGCCAGCAGCAAAACAGGTAGCTCCTACGAGCAGTACTTC
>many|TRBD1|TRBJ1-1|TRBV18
CASSPRDRGTEAFF
TGTGCCAGCTCACCACGGGACAGGGGCACTGAAGCTTTCTTT
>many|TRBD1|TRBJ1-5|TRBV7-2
CASSWRGQPNQPQHF
TGTGCCAGCAGCTGGAGGGGACAGCCTAATCAGCCCCAGCATTTT
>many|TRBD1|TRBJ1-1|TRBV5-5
CASSLYGTVNTEAFF
TGTGCCAGCAGCTTGTATGGGACAGTGAACACTGAAGCTTTCTTT
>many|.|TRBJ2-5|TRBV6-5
CASSYSASRGTQYF
TGTGCCAGCAGTTACAGTGCTAGCCGCGGGACCCAGTACTTC
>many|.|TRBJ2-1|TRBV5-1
CASSLAATEKFF
TGCGCCAGCAGCTTGGCCGCTACAGAGAAGTTCTTC
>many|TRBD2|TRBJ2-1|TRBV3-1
CASSQDRLAMMGRFNEQFF
TGTGCCAGCAGCCAAGACCGACTAGCGATGATGGGCCGGTTCAATGAGCAGTTCTTC
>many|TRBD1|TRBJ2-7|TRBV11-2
CASSRQGTSYEQYF
TGTGCCAGCAGTCGACAGGGGACCTCCTACGAGCAGTACTTC
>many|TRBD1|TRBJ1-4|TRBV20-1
CSARKTTGINEKLFF
TGCAGTGCTAGAAAGACGACAGGGATTAATGAAAAACTGTTTTTT
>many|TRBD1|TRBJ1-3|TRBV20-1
CSAREDRGLGNTIYF
TGCAGTGCTAGAGAGGACAGGGGCCTTGGAAACACCATATATTTT
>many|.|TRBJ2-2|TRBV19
CASSVSGTNTGELFF
TGTGCCAGTAGTGTCTCGGGGACGAACACCGGGGAGCTGTTTTTT
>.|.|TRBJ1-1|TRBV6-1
CASGTGNTEAFF
TGTGCCAGCGGGACCGGGAACACTGAAGCTTTCTTT
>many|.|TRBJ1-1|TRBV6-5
CASHTPGGMNTEAFF
TGTGCCAGCCATACCCCCGGGGGCATGAACACTGAAGCTTTCTTT
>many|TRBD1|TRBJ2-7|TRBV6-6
CASIRTGEGYEQYF
TGTGCCAGCATTAGGACAGGGGAGGGATACGAGCAGTACTTC
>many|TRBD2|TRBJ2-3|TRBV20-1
CSAISGTRSTDTQYF
TGCAGTGCCATCTCCGGGACTAGGAGCACAGATACGCAGTATTTT
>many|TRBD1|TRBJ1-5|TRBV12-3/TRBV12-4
CASSKNTGGSSNQPQHF
TGTGCCAGCAGCAAAAATACAGGGGGCTCGAGCAATCAGCCCCAGCATTTT
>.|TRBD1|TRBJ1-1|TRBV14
CASSHHGQGPEAFF
TGTGCCAGCAGCCACCACGGACAGGGTCCTGAAGCTTTCTTT
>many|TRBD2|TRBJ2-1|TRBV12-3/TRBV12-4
CASRITGTSYEQFF
TGTGCCAGCAGAATCACCGGGACTAGCTATGAGCAGTTCTTC
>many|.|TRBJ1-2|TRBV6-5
CASSYTDGHYGYTF
TGTGCCAGCAGTTACACTGACGGACACTATGGCTACACCTTC
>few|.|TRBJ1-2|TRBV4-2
CASSHARQGGNHGYTF
TGTGCCAGCAGCCACGCTCGTCAGGGAGGGAACCATGGCTACACCTTC
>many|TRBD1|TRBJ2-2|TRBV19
CASSSGQGAGTGELFF
TGTGCCAGTAGTAGTGGACAGGGGGCAGGCACCGGGGAGCTGTTTTTT
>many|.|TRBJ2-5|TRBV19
CASKENGSHKTQYF
TGTGCCAGTAAGGAGAATGGGTCCCACAAGACCCAGTACTTC
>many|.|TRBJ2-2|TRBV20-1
CSAPFHTGELFF
TGCAGTGCTCCTTTTCACACCGGGGAGCTGTTTTTT
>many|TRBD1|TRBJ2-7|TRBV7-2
CASSPRTGGMYEQYF
TGTGCCAGCAGCCCCAGGACAGGGGGGATGTACGAGCAGTACTTC
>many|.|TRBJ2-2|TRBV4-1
CASSPRVTANTGELFF
TGCGCCAGCAGCCCCCGCGTTACGGCGAACACCGGGGAGCTGTTTTTT
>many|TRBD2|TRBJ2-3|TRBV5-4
CASSFPTSARTDTQYF
TGTGCCAGCAGCTTTCCGACTAGCGCCCGCACAGATACGCAGTATTTT
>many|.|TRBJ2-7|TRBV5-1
CASSLAANTYEQYF
TGCGCCAGCAGCTTGGCGGCGAATACCTACGAGCAGTACTTC
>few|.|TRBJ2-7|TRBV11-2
CASSPSRVQYF
TGTGCCAGCAGCCCCTCTCGGGTGCAGTACTTC
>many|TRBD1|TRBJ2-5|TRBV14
CASSQGLQGVETQYF
TGTGCCAGCAGCCAAGGTTTACAGGGGGTTGAGACCCAGTACTTC
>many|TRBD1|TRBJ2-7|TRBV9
CASSGDPRDRTYEQYF
TGTGCCAGCAGCGGAGACCCTCGGGACAGAACCTACGAGCAGTACTTC
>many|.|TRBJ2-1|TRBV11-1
CASSLASNRPNEQFF
TGTGCCAGCAGCTTAGCGTCCAACCGCCCGAATGAGCAGTTCTTC